This T cell receptor (beta chain) was captured in a study of T cell clones after liver transplantation. Study details: Liver transplant recipients had immunosuppression withdrawal attempted within 2 years. A pre-transplant mixed lymphocyte reaction with TCRbeta sequencing defined graft-donor-reactive clones followed in post-transplant blood. Study-wide findings and caveats: Migration into the graft, not deletion, may explain lost graft donor-reactive T cells.

Produced via immunoSEQ multiplex PCR; TCRdb's table is partial and in-frame only. This sample carries 75,000 to 100,000 clones, roughly 80% of them seen once, and the ten largest clones take about 0.52%. On this clone itself: Its specificity is not known.

Unstimulated PBMCs were sorted into CD3+CD4+ and CD3+CD8+ populations. Trimming stripped 4 bases from V and 1 base from J, with 7 bases between. The germline gives CDR1 SGHVS, CDR2 FQNEAQ. The CDR3 consists of 13 residues. This receptor was identified in a human patient who received a liver transplant. Some T cells may be the graft donor's. The rearrangement uses TRBV7-8 and TRBJ1-1; D is unclear. Material: CD4+ T cells from blood, obtained around 42 months after liver transplant. The CDR3 sequence is CASSSYSNTEAFF. The CDR3 DNA follows: TGTGCCAGCAGCTCGTACTCGAACACTGAAGCTTTCTTT.